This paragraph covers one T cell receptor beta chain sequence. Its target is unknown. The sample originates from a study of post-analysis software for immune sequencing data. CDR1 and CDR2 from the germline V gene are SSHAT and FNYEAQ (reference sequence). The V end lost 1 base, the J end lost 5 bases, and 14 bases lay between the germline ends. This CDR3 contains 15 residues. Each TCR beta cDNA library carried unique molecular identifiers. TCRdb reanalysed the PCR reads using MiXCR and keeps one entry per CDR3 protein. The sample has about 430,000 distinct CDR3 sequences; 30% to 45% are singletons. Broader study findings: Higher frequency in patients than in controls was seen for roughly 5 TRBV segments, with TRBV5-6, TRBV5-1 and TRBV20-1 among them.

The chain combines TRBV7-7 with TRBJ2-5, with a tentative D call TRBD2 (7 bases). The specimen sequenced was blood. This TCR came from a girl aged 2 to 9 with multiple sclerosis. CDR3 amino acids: CASSLVGGGEETQYF. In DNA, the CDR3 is TGTGCCAGCAGCTTAGTAGGGGGAGGGGAGGAGACCCAGTACTTC.